Listed below are T cell receptor beta chains from one sample, sequenced in a study of T cells after somatic rescue of genetic block. Generated by immunoSEQ multiplex PCR, the TCRdb table keeps only in-frame clones and is missing some. Seen here are 110,000 or so clones, just over 90% observed once, and the top ten hold 1.4% to 1.5%. Source material: peripheral blood mononuclear cells (PBMCs). The receptor source for this set is a woman under 30. Both conserved end residues are part of each CDR3. A D gene is named only where the DNA matches it firmly. Clone size is shown for a subset of rows, as once, few, many or a class of expanded clone.

TRBV11-3	-	TRBJ2-3	TRBD2	TGTGCCAGCAGCTTAATCCGGGCGGGGGAGGCAGATACGCAGTATTTT	CASSLIRAGEADTQYF
TRBV7-2	-	TRBJ2-1	TRBD1	TGTGCCAGCAGCTTGTCGGGACAGGGATATTGGGAGCAGTTCTTC	CASSLSGQGYWEQFF
TRBV10-3	-	TRBJ2-1	TRBD2	TGTGCCTCAAAAGGACTAGCGGACTACAATGAGCAGTTCTTC	CASKGLADYNEQFF
TRBV2	-	TRBJ2-2	TRBD1	TGTGCCAGCAGTGAATGGGGACAGGTGAACACCGGGGAGCTGTTTTTT	CASSEWGQVNTGELFF
TRBV6-5	once	TRBJ1-1	-	TGTGCCAGCAGTTACGTCGGACCGGTGAACACTGAAGCTTTCTTT	CASSYVGPVNTEAFF
TRBV7-2	few	TRBJ1-5	-	TGTGCCAGCAGCTCCGTCACAGGGCAGCCCCAGCATTTT	CASSSVTGQPQHF
TRBV9	-	TRBJ2-5	TRBD2	TGTGCCAGCAGCTCTCAGCGGGGGGTTGTTAGATTTTCGCAAGAGACCCAGTACTTC	CASSSQRGVVRFSQETQYF
TRBV6-5	-	TRBJ1-6	-	TGTGCCAGCAGTTACTCGGGGGGGACCTATAATTCACCCCTCCACTTT	CASSYSGGTYNSPLHF
TRBV5-1	once	TRBJ1-1	TRBD1	TGCGCCAGCAGCTTGGGACAGGGTCTGGTCGGCACTGAAGCTTTCTTT	CASSLGQGLVGTEAFF
TRBV9	-	TRBJ2-3	TRBD2	TGTGCCAGCAGCAAACTTAGCGGGGGAGGTACAGATACGCAGTATTTT	CASSKLSGGGTDTQYF
TRBV27	-	TRBJ1-1	-	TGTGCCAGCAGTTTATTCGGTGGGATGAACACTGAAGCTTTCTTT	CASSLFGGMNTEAFF
TRBV7-3	-	TRBJ2-3	TRBD2	TGTGCCAGCAGCTTAGTAATAGCGGGGGGGCATACGCAGTATTTT	CASSLVIAGGHTQYF
TRBV10-1	-	TRBJ1-6	-	TGCGCCAGCAGTGACTGGAGGGTCTCCTATAATTCACCCCTCCACTTT	CASSDWRVSYNSPLHF
TRBV11-3	-	TRBJ2-3	TRBD2	TGTGCCAGCAGCCCACCCCGTTTTGCGGCCGGGGGGGATACGCAGTATTTT	CASSPPRFAAGGDTQYF
TRBV9	-	TRBJ2-7	TRBD1	TGTGCCAGCGCCCCCGGGGACAGCGCCTACGAGCAGTACTTC	CASAPGDSAYEQYF
TRBV9	once	TRBJ2-3	-	TGTGCCAGCAGCGCCAGGACAGCGGTAGATACGCAGTATTTT	CASSARTAVDTQYF
TRBV11-3	-	TRBJ1-4	-	TGTGCCAGCAGCCCAGGAGGGCCCAATGAAAAACTGTTTTTT	CASSPGGPNEKLFF
TRBV2	once	TRBJ1-1	-	TGTGCCAGCAGCGAGAAGGGGGGGCGGACTGAAGCTTTCTTT	CASSEKGGRTEAFF
TRBV7-8	-	TRBJ2-3	TRBD2	TGTGCCAGCAGTCGGACTAGCGGGGGGAGTGTAGGATCTAGCACAGATACGCAGTATTTT	CASSRTSGGSVGSSTDTQYF
TRBV20-1	-	TRBJ2-7	-	TGCAGTGCGAAAGAGCTATACGAGCAGTACTTC	CSAKELYEQYF
TRBV29-1	once	TRBJ2-2	-	TGCAGCGTTGAAGGGTCTAGACCTCGCCGGGAGCTGTTTTTT	CSVEGSRPRRELFF
TRBV30	-	TRBJ1-5	TRBD1	TGTGCCTGGAGTGTACGGCAGGGGGCTGAGCCCCAGCATTTT	CAWSVRQGAEPQHF